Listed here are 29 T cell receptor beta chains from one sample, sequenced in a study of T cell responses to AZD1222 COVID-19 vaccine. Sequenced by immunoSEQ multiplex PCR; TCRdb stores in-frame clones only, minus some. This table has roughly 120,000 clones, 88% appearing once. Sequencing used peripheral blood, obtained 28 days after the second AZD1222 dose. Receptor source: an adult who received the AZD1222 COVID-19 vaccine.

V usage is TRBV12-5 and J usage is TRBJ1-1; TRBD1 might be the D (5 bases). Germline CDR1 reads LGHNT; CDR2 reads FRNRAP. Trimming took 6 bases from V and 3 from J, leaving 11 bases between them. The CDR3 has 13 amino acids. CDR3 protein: CASGPWDHTEAFF. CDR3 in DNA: TGTGCTAGTGGCCCGTGGGACCACACTGAAGCTTTCTTT.

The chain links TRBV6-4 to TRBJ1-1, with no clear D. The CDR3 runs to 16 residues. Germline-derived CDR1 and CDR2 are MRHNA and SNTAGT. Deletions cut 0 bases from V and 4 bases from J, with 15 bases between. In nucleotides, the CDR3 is TGTGCCAGCAGTGACTCTAGTTCTGGGGTCGGCACTGAAGCTTTCTTT. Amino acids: CASSDSSSGVGTEAFF.

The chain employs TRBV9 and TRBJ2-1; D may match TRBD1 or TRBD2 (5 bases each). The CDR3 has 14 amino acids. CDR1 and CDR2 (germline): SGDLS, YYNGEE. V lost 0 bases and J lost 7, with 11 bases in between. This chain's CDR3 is CASSVGGRGNEQFF. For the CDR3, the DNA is TGTGCCAGCAGCGTAGGGGGCCGCGGGAATGAGCAGTTCTTC. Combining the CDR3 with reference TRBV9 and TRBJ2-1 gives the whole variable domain DSGVTQTPKHLITATGQRVTLRCSPRSGDLSVYWYQQSLDQGLQFLIQYYNGEERAKGNILERFSAQQFPDLHSELNLSSLELGDSALYFCASSVGGRGNEQFFGPGTRLTVL.

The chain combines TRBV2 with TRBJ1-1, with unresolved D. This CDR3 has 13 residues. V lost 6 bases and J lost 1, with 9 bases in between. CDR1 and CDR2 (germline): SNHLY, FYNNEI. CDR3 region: CASRLTRNTEAFF. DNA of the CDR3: TGTGCCAGCAGACTGACTAGGAACACTGAAGCTTTCTTT.

CDR3 sequence (DNA): TGTGCCACCAGTGAAGCCGGGACAGGGGGCCATGAGCAGTTCTTC. Translation gives CATSEAGTGGHEQFF. V and J are TRBV24-1 and TRBJ2-1; 12 bases match TRBD1. V lost 4 bases to trimming and J lost 8 bases; unmatched junction nucleotides: 5. Germline V gene sequence: CDR1 KGHDR, CDR2 SFDVKD. CDR3 length equals 15 residues.

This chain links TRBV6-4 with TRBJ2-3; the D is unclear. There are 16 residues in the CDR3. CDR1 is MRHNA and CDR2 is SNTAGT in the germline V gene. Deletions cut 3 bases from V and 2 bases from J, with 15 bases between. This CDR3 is CASSENSRDYTDTQYF. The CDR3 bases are TGTGCCAGCAGTGAAAATAGCCGAGATTACACAGATACGCAGTATTTT.

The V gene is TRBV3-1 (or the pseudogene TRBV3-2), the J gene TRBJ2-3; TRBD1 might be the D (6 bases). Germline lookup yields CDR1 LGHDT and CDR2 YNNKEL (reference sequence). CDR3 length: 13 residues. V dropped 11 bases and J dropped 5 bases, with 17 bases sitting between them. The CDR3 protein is CAAGWGRGDTQYF. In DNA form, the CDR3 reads TGTGCCGCTGGATGGGGGCGCGGAGATACGCAGTATTTT.

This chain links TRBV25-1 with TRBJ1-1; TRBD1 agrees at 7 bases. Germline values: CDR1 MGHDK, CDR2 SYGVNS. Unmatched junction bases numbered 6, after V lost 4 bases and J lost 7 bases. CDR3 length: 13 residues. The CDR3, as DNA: TGTGCCAGCAGTGGTGGACAGGCAGGTGAAGCTTTCTTT. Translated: CASSGGQAGEAFF.

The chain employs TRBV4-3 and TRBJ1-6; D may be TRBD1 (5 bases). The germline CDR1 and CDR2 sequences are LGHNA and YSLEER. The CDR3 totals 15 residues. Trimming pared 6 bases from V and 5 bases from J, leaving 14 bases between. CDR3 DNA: TGCGCCAGCAGGACGGGGGGGAGCGATAATTCACCCCTCCACTTT. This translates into CASRTGGSDNSPLHF.

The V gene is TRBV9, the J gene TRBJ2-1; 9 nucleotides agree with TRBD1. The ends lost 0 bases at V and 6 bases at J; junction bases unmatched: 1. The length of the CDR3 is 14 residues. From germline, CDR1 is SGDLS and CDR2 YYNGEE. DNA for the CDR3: TGTGCCAGCAGCGTAGGGGGACAGGGCAATGAGCAGTTCTTC. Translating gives CASSVGGQGNEQFF.

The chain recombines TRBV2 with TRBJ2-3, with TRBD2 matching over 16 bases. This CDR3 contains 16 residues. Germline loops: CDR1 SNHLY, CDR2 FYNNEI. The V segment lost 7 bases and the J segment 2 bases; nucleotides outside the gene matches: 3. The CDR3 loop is CASKGLAGGPTDTQYF. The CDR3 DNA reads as TGTGCCAGCAAGGGACTAGCGGGAGGGCCCACAGATACGCAGTATTTT.

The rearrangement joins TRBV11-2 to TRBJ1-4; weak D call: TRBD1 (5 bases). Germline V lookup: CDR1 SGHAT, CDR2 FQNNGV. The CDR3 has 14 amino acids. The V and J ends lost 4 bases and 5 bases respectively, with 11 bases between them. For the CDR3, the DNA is TGTGCCAGCAGCTGGGGCGAACTAAATGAAAAACTGTTTTTT. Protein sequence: CASSWGELNEKLFF.

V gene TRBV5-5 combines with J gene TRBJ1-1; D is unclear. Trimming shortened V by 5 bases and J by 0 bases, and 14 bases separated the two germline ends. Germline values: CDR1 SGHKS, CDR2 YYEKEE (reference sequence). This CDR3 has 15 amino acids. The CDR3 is CASRRGPEMNTEAFF. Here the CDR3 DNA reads TGTGCCAGCAGACGCGGGCCCGAAATGAACACTGAAGCTTTCTTT. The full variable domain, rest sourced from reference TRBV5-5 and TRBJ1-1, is DAGVTQSPTHLIKTRGQQVTLRCSPISGHKSVSWYQQVLGQGPQFIFQYYEKEERGRGNFPDRFSARQFPNYSSELNVNALLLGDSALYLCASRRGPEMNTEAFFGQGTRLTVV.

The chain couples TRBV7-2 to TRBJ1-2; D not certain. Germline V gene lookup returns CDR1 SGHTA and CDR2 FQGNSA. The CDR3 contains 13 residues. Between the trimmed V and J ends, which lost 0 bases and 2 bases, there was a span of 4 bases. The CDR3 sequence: CASSLAVNYGYTF. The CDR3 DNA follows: TGTGCCAGCAGCTTAGCGGTAAACTATGGCTACACCTTC. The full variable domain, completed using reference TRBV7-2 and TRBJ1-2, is GAGVSQSPSNKVTEKGKDVELRCDPISGHTALYWYRQSLGQGLEFLIYFQGNSAPDKSGLPSDRFSAERTGGSVSTLTIQRTQQEDSAVYLCASSLAVNYGYTFGSGTRLTVV.

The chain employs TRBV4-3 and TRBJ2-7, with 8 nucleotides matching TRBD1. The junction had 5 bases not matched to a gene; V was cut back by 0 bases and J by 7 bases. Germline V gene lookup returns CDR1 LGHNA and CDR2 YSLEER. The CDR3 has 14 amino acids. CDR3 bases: TGCGCCAGCAGCCAAGATGACAGGGGACGAGAGCAGTACTTC. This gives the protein CASSQDDRGREQYF.

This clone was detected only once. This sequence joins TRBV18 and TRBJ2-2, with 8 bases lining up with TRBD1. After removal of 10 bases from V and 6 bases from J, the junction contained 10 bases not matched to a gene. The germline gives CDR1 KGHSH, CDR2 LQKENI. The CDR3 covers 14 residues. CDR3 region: CATPPGQGAGELFF. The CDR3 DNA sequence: TGTGCCACCCCACCCGGACAGGGCGCCGGGGAGCTGTTTTTT.

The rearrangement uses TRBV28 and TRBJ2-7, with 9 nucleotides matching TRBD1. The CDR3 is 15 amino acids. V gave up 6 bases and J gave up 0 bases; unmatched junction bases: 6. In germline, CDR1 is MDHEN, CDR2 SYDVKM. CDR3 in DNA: TGTGCCAGCAGCACCATGACAGGGGGCTCCTACGAGCAGTACTTC. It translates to CASSTMTGGSYEQYF.

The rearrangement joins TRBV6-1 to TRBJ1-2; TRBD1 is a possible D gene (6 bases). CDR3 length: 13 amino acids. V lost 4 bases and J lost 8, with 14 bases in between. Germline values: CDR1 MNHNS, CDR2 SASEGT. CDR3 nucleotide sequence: TGTGCCAGCAGTGGCCAGGGGAGGGTGGGCTACACCTTC. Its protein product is CASSGQGRVGYTF.

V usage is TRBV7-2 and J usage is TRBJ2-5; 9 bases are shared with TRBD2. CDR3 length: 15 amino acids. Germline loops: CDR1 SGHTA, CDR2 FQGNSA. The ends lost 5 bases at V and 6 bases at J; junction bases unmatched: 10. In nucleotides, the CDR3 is TGTGCCAGCAGCCTTACCGGGACTAGCTGGCAGACCCAGTACTTC. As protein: CASSLTGTSWQTQYF.

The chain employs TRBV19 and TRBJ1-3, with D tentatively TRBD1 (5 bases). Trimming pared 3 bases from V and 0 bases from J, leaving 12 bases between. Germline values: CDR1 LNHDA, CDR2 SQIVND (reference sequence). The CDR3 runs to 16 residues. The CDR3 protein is CASSILTAPSGNTIYF. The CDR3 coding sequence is TGTGCCAGTAGTATTTTGACAGCCCCCTCTGGAAACACCATATATTTT.

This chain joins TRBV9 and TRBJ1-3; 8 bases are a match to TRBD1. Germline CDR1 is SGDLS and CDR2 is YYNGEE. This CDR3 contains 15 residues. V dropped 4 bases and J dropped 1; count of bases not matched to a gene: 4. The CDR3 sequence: CASSPRTGSGNTIYF. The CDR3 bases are TGTGCCAGCAGCCCGCGGACAGGGTCTGGAAACACCATATATTTT.

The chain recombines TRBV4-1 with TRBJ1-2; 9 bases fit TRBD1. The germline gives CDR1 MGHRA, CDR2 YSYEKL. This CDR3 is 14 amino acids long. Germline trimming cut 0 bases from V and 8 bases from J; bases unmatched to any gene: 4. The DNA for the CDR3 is TGCGCCAGCAGCCAAGATAGGACAGGGGACGGCTACACCTTC. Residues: CASSQDRTGDGYTF.

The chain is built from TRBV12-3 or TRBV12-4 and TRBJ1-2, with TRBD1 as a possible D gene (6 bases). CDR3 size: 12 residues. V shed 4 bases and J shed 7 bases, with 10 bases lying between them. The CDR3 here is CASSSPGAGYTF. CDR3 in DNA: TGTGCCAGCAGTTCCCCAGGGGCTGGCTACACCTTC.

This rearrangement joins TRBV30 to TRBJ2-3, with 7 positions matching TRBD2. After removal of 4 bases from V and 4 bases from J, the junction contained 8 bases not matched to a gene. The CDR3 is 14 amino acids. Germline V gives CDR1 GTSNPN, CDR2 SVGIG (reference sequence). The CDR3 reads CAWTIPGGADTQYF. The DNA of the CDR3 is TGTGCCTGGACTATACCGGGAGGAGCAGATACGCAGTATTTT.

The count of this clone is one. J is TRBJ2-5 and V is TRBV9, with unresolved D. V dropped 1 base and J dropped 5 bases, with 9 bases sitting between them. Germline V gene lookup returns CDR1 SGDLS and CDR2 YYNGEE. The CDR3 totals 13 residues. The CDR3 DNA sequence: TGTGCCAGCAGCGTAACTCTAGGGGAGACCCAGTACTTC. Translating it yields CASSVTLGETQYF.

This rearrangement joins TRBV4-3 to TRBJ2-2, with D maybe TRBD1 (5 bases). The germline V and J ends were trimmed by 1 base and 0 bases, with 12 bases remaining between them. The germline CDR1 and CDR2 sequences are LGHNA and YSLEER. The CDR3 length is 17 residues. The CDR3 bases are TGCGCCAGCAGCCAAGCCCGCAGGGCCGCGAACACCGGGGAGCTGTTTTTT. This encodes CASSQARRAANTGELFF.

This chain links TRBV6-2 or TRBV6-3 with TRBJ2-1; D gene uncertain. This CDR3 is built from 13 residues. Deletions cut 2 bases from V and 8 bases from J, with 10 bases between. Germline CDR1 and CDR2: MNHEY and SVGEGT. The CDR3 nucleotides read TGTGCCAGCAGTTACGTCGTTTGGGATGAGCAGTTCTTC. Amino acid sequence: CASSYVVWDEQFF.

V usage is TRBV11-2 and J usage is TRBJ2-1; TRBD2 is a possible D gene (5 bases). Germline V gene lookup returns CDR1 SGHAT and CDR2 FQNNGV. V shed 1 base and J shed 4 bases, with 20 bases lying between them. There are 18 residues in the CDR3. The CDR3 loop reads CASSLASRVASRYNEQFF. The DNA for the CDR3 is TGTGCCAGCAGCTTAGCTTCCCGGGTAGCGAGCCGATACAATGAGCAGTTCTTC. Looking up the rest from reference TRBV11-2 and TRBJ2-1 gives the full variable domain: EAGVAQSPRYKIIEKRQSVAFWCNPISGHATLYWYQQILGQGPKLLIQFQNNGVVDDSQLPKDRFSAERLKGVDSTLKIQPAKLEDSAVYLCASSLASRVASRYNEQFFGPGTRLTVL.

The CDR3 protein is CASSVGTANTGELFF. DNA of the CDR3: TGTGCCAGCAGCGTGGGGACAGCGAACACCGGGGAGCTGTTTTTT. The chain recombines TRBV9 with TRBJ2-2; TRBD1 agrees at 7 bases. Per germline, CDR1 SGDLS and CDR2 YYNGEE. The CDR3 extends over 15 amino acids. With V trimmed by 2 bases and J by 0 bases, 1 base remained unmatched.